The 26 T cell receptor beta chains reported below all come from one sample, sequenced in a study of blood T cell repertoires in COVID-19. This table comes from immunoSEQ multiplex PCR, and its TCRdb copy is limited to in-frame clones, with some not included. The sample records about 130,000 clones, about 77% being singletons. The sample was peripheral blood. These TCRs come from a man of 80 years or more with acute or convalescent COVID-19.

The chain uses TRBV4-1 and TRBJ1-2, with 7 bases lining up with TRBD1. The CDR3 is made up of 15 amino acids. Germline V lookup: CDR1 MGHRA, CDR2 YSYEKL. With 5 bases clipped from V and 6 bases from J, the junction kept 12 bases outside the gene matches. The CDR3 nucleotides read TGCGCCAGCAGCAAAGCCCCAGGGGGTTCTCATGGCTACACCTTC. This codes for CASSKAPGGSHGYTF.

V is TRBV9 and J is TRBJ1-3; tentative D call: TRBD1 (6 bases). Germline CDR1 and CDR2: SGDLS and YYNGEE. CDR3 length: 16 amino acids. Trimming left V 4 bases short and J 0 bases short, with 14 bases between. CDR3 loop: CASSPWDKNSGNTIYF. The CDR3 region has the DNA TGTGCCAGCAGCCCGTGGGACAAGAACTCTGGAAACACCATATATTTT.

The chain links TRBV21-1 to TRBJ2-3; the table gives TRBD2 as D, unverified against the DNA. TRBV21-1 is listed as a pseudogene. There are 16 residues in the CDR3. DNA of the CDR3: TGTGCCAGCAGCAATCGCGGGAGGGGGGGCACAGATACGCAGTATTTT. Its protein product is CASSNRGRGGTDTQYF.

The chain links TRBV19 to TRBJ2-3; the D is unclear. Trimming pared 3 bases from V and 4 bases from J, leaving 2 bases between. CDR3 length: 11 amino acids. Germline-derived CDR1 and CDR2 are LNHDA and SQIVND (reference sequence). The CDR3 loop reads CASSIADTQYF. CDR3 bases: TGTGCCAGTAGTATCGCAGATACGCAGTATTTT.

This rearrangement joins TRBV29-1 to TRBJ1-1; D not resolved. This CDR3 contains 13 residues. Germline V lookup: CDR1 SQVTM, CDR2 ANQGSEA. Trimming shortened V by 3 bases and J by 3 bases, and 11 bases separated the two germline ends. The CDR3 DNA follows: TGCAGCGTTGAGGGCAGGTTGCACACTGAAGCTTTCTTT. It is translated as CSVEGRLHTEAFF.

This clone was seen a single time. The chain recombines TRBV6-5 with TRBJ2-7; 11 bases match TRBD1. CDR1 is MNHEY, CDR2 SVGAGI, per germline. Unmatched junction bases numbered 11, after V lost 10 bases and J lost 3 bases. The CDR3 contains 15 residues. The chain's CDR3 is CATLMGTGGIYEQYF. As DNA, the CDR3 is TGTGCCACGCTCATGGGGACAGGGGGAATCTACGAGCAGTACTTC.

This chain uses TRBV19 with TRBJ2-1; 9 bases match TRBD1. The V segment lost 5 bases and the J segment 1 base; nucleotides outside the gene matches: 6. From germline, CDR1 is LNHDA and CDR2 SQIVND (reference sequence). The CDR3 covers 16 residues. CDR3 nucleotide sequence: TGTGCCAGTAGTCCTCACGGACAGGGGTCCTACAATGAGCAGTTCTTC. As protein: CASSPHGQGSYNEQFF.

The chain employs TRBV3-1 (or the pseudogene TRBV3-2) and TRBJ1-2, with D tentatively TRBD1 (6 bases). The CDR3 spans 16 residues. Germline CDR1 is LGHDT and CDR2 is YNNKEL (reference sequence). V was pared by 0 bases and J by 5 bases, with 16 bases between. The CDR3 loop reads CASSQDWAGVGYGYTF. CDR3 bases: TGTGCCAGCAGCCAAGATTGGGCAGGGGTTGGGTATGGCTACACCTTC.

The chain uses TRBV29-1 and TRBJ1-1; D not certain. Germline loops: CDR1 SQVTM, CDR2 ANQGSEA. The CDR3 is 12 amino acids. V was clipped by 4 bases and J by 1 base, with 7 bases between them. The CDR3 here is CSVGRQNTEAFF. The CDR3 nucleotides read TGCAGCGTTGGCAGACAGAACACTGAAGCTTTCTTT.

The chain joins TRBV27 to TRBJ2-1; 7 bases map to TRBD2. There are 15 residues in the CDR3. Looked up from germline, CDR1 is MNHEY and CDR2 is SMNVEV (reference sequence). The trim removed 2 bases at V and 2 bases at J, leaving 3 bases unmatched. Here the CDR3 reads CASSLRGGAYNEQFF. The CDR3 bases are TGTGCCAGCAGTTTACGCGGGGGTGCCTACAATGAGCAGTTCTTC.

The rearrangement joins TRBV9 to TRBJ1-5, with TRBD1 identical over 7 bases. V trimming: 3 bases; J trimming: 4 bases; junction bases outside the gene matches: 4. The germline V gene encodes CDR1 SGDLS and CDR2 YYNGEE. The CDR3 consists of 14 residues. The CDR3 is CASSAAGGNQPQHF. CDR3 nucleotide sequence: TGTGCCAGCAGCGCCGCAGGGGGAAATCAGCCCCAGCATTTT.

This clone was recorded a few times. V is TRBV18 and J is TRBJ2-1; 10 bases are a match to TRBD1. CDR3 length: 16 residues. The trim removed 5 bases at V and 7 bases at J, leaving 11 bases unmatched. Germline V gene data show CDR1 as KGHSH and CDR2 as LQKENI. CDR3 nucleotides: TGTGCCAGCTCAAAGACAGGGGGCGTCCATGATAATGAGCAGTTCTTC. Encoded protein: CASSKTGGVHDNEQFF.

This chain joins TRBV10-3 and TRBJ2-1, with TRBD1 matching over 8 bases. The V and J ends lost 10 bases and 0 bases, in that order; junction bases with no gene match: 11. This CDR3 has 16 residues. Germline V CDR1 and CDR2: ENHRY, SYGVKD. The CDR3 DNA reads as TGTGCCACTAACAGGGGGTCCGCCGGCTCCTACAATGAGCAGTTCTTC. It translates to CATNRGSAGSYNEQFF.

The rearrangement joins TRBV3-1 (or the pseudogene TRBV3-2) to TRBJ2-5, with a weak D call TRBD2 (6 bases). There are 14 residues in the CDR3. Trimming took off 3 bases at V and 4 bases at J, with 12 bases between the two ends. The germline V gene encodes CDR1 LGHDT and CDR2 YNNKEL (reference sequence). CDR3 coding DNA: TGTGCCAGCAGCCATGATGGGGGGAGAGAGACCCAGTACTTC. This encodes CASSHDGGRETQYF.

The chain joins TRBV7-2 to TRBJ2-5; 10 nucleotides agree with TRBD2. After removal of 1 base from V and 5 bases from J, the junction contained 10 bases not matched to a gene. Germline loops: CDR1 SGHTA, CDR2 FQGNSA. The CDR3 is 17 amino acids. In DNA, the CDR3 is TGTGCCAGCAGCTTAGGCTTCAGCGGGGGGGCCTTGGAGACCCAGTACTTC. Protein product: CASSLGFSGGALETQYF.

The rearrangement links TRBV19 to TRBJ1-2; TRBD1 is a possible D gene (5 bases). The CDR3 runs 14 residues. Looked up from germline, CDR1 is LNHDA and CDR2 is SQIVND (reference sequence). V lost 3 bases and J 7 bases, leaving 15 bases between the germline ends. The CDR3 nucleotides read TGTGCCAGTAGTATTTCTCGGACAAATCGTGGCTACACCTTC. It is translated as CASSISRTNRGYTF.

CDR3 DNA sequence: TGTGCCAGTAGTACCTCAGGGGGCGGAGGCACTGAAGCTTTCTTT. It yields the protein CASSTSGGGGTEAFF. The rearrangement links TRBV19 to TRBJ1-1; 8 bases fit TRBD1. The V gene's germline CDR1 is LNHDA and CDR2 SQIVND (reference sequence). The CDR3 has 15 residues. V shed 4 bases and J 4 bases; nucleotides not matched to a gene: 8.

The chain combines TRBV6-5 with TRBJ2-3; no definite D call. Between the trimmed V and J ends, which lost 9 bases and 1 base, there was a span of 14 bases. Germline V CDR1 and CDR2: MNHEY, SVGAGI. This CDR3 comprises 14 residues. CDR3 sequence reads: CASTETSGTDTQYF. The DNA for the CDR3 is TGTGCCAGTACAGAAACCTCTGGCACAGATACGCAGTATTTT.

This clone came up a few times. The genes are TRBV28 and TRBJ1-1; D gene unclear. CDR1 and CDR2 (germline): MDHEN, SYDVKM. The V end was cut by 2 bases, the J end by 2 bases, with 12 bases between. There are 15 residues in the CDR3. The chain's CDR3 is CASSLPGIPNTEAFF. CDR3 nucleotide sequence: TGTGCCAGCAGTTTACCCGGGATACCCAACACTGAAGCTTTCTTT.

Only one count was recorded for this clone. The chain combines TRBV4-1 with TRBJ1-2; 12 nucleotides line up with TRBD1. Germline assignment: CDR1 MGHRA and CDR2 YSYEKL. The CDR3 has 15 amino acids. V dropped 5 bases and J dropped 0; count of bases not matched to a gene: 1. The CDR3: CASSGTGGPNYGYTF. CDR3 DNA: TGCGCCAGCAGCGGGACAGGGGGCCCTAACTATGGCTACACCTTC.

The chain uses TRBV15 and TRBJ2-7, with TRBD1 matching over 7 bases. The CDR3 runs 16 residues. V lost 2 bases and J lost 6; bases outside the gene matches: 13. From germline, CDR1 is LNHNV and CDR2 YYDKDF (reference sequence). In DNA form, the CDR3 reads TGTGCCACCAGCAGACAACCGGGACAGTCCCTAGTCGAGCAGTACTTC. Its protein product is CATSRQPGQSLVEQYF.

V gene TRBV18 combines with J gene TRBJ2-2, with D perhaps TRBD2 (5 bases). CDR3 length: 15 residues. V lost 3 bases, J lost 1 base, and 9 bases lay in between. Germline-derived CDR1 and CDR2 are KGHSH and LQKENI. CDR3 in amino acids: CASSPGLWNTGELFF. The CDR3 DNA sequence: TGTGCCAGCTCACCCGGACTGTGGAACACCGGGGAGCTGTTTTTT.

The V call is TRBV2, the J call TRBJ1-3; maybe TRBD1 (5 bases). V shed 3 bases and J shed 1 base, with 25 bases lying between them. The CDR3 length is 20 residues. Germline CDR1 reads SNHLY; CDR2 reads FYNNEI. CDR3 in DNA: TGTGCCAGCAGTGAGGGGCCCACCTACCGACAAGACCTTTCTGGAAACACCATATATTTT. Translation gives CASSEGPTYRQDLSGNTIYF.

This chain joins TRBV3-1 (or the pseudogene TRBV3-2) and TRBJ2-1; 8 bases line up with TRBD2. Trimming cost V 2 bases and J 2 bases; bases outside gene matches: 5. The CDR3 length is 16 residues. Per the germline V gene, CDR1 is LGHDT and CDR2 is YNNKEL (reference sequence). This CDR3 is CASSQLVAGPYNEQFF. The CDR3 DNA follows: TGTGCCAGCAGCCAATTGGTAGCGGGGCCCTACAATGAGCAGTTCTTC.

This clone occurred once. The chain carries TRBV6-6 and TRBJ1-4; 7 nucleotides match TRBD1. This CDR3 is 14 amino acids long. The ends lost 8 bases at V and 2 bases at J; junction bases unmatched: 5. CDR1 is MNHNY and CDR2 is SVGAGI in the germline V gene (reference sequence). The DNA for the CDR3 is TGTGCCAGCGTCGCAGGGGGTACTAATGAAAAACTGTTTTTT. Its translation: CASVAGGTNEKLFF.

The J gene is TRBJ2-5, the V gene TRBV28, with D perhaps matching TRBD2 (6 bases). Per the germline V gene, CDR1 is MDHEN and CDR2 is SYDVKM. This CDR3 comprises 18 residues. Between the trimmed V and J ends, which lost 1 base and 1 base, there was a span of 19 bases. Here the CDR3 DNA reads TGTGCCAGCAGTTTATCACCGGGACTTGGGAGTCTCCAAGAGACCCAGTACTTC. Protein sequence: CASSLSPGLGSLQETQYF.